This TCR beta chain was retrieved from a study of T-cell memory formation after mild COVID-19. TCRdb itself ran the 5' RACE reads through MiXCR, one entry per CDR3 protein. The table includes about 360,000 distinct CDR3 sequences, around 15% detected once. Study results and limitations: CD4/CD8 balance characterized clones contracting day 15 to 85, and CD4+ skew characterized later expanders.

This clonotype was detected ten times or more. Its antigen is not identified. V gave up 3 bases and J gave up 6 bases; unmatched junction bases: 5. There are 13 residues in the CDR3. Per germline, CDR1 SQVTM and CDR2 ANQGSEA. This TCR was recovered from a man younger than 35 who had mild COVID-19 (a few samples of this study predate the infection). Cell type and time point are not known. The sequenced material came from PBMCs or a T cell subset sorted from them (not recorded which). The chain employs TRBV29-1 and TRBJ2-1, with 7 bases matching TRBD2. CDR3 region: CSVDLAGGNEQFF. CDR3 DNA sequence: TGCAGCGTTGATTTAGCGGGCGGCAATGAGCAGTTCTTC.